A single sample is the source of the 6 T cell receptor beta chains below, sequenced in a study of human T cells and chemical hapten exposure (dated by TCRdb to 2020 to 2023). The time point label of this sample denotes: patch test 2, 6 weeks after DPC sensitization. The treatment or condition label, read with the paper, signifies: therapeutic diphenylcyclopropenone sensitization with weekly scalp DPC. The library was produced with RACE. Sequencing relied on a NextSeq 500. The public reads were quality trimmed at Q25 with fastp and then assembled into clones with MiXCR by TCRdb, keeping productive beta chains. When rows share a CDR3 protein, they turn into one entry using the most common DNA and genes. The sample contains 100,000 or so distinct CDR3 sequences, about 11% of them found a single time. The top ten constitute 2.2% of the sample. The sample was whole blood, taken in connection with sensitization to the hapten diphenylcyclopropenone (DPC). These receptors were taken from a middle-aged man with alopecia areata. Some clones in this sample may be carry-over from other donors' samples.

CDR3 nucleotides: TGTGCCAGCAGTAGACTAGCGTCAAGCACAGATACGCAGTATTTT. Amino acids: CASSRLASSTDTQYF. The chain uses TRBV6-5 and TRBJ2-3; 8 bases fit TRBD2. CDR1 and CDR2 (germline): MNHEY, SVGAGI. V lost 5 bases to trimming and J lost 0 bases; unmatched junction nucleotides: 4. The CDR3 has 15 residues.

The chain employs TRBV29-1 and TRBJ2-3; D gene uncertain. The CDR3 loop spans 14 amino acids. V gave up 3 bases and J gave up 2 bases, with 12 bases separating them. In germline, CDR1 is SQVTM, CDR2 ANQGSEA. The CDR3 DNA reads TGCAGCGTTGAGGCAGGCAGGACCACAGATACGCAGTATTTT. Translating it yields CSVEAGRTTDTQYF.

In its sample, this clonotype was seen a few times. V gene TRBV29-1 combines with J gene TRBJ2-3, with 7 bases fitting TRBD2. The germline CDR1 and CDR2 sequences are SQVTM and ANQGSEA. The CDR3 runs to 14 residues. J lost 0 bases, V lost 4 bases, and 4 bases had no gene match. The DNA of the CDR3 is TGCAGCGTTGTACTAGCGTCTAGCACAGATACGCAGTATTTT. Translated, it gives CSVVLASSTDTQYF.

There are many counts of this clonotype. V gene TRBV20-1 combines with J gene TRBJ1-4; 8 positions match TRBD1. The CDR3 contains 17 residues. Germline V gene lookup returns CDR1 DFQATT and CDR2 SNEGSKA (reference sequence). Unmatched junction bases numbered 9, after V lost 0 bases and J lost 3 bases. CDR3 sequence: CSARDTRDRKPNEKLFF. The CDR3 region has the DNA TGCAGTGCTAGAGATACAAGGGACAGGAAACCTAATGAAAAACTGTTTTTT.

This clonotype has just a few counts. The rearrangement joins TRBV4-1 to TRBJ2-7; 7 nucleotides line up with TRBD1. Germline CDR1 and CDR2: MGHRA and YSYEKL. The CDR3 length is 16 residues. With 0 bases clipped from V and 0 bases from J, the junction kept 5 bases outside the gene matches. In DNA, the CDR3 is TGCGCCAGCAGCCAAGACTTACAGGGGATCTCCTACGAGCAGTACGTC. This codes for CASSQDLQGISYEQYV.

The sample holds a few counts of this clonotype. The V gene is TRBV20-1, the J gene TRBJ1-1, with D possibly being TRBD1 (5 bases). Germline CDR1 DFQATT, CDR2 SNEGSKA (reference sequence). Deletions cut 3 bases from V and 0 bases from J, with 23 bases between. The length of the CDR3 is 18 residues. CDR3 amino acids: CSARGPVQGRPLNTEAFF. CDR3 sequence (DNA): TGCAGTGCTAGGGGCCCGGTGCAGGGAAGGCCACTGAACACTGAAGCTTTCTTT.